The 3 T cell receptor beta chains presented below share a single source sample, sequenced in a study of graft-versus-host responses after intestinal transplantation. Profiling relied on immunoSEQ multiplex PCR, and the TCRdb table lists in-frame clones only, not all of them. The sample comprises about 130,000 clones, roughly 91% of which are singletons, and 0.19% rests with the top ten. The antigens of these receptors remain unknown. The specimen comprised unstimulated CD4+ T cells sorted from spleen or lymph node cells, sampled before intestinal transplant. The receptor set was obtained from a human donor who received an intestinal transplant.

With respect to this clone: One junction end disagrees with the germline gene, perhaps due to a read error. V usage is TRBV9 and J usage is TRBJ2-1; possible D gene TRBD2, 5 bases. Germline V lookup: CDR1 SGDLS, CDR2 YYNGEE. The CDR3 is 13 amino acids. The CDR3 loop is CASSVDDYNEQLF. The CDR3 nucleotides read TGTGCCAGCAGCGTAGATGACTACAATGAGCAGCTCTTC.

This chain connects TRBV27 to TRBJ1-5, with D possibly matching TRBD1 (5 bases). V dropped 5 bases and J dropped 4 bases, with 9 bases sitting between them. The CDR3 length is 13 residues. CDR1 MNHEY and CDR2 SMNVEV come from the germline V gene (reference sequence). CDR3 loop: CASSEQENQPQHF. DNA of the CDR3: TGTGCCAGCAGTGAACAGGAAAATCAGCCCCAGCATTTT.

This chain uses TRBV15 with TRBJ2-7; D could derive from TRBD1 or TRBD2 (5 bases each). V was trimmed by 6 bases and J by 3 bases, leaving 12 bases between them. The CDR3 totals 13 residues. Germline V CDR1 and CDR2: LNHNV, YYDKDF (reference sequence). For the CDR3, the DNA is TGTGCCACCAGAGCCGGGACCGTCTACGAGCAGTACTTC. Translating gives CATRAGTVYEQYF.